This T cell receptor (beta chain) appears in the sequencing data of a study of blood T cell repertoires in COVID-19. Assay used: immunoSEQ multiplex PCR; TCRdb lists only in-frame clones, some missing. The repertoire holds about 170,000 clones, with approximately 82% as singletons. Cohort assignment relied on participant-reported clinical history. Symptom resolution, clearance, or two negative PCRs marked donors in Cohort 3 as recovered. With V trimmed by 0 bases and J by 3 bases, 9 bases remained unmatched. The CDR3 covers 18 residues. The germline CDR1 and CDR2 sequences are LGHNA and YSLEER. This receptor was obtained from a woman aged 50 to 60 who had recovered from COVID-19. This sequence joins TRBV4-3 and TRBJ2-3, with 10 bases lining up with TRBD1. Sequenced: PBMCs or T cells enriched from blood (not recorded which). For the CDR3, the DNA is TGCGCCAGCAGCCAAGACCCCCCCGGGACAGGGGAGACAGATACGCAGTATTTT. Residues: CASSQDPPGTGETDTQYF.